The entry below describes one T cell receptor (beta chain). These data belong to a study of T cell responses to AZD1222 COVID-19 vaccine. Germline assignment: CDR1 MNHEY and CDR2 SVGAGI. The CDR3 runs to 15 residues. V dropped 5 bases and J dropped 1 base, with 14 bases sitting between them. Measured with immunoSEQ multiplex PCR; TCRdb has only the in-frame clones, and not every one. The sample includes over 100,000 clones, 85% to 90% seen only once; the top ten take approximately 8.4%. The sample here was peripheral blood, taken on day 0 of AZD1222 vaccination. V and J are TRBV6-5 and TRBJ1-1, with D perhaps matching TRBD1 (6 bases). This receptor was taken from an adult in good health. The CDR3 loop reads CASSKSRGANTEAFF. The CDR3 DNA reads as TGTGCCAGCAGTAAATCCAGGGGTGCGAACACTGAAGCTTTCTTT.